This T cell receptor beta chain is drawn from a study of T cell repertoires in cytomegalovirus infection. Study at large: Public TCR beta signature analysis indicated the presence of both CMV infection and matching HLA type.

The germline V gene has CDR1 MNHEY and CDR2 SMNVEV (reference sequence). This CDR3 contains 16 residues. V gave up 4 bases and J gave up 1 base; unmatched junction bases: 6. One entry per CDR3 protein, called by TCRdb with MiXCR from the reads. This table has about 680,000 distinct CDR3 sequences, about 24% appearing once. The origin of this receptor is a human donor in good health (CMV status not recorded). Some clones in this sample may be carry-over from other donors' samples. V and J are TRBV27 and TRBJ2-2; 7 positions match TRBD1. Sequencing was performed on CD8+ T cells from PBMCs. CDR3 amino acids: CASSSPGTENTGELFF. The CDR3 DNA reads as TGTGCCAGCAGTTCTCCCGGGACAGAGAACACCGGGGAGCTGTTTTTT.